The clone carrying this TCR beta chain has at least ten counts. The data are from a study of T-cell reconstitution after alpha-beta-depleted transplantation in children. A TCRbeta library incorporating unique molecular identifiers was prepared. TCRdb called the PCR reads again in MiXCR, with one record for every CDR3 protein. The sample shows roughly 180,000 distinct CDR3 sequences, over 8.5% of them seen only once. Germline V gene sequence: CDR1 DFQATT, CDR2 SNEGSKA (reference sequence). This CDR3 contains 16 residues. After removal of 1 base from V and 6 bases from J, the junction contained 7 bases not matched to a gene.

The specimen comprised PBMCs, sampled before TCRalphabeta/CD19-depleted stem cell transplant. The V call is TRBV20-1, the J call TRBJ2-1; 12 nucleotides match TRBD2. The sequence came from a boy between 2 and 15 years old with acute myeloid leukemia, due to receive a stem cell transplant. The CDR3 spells CSARASGGAVPNEQFF. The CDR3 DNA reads TGCAGTGCTAGAGCTAGCGGGGGGGCCGTTCCCAATGAGCAGTTCTTC.